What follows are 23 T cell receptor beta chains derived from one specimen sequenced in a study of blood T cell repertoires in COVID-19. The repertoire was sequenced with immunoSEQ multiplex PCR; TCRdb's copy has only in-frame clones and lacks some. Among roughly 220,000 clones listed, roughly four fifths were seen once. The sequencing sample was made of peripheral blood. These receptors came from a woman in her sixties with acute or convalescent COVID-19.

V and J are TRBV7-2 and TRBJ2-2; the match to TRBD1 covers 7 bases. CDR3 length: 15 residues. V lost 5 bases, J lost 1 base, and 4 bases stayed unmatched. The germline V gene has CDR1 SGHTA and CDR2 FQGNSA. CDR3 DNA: TGTGCCAGCAGCCTAAGACAGGGGAACACCGGGGAGCTGTTTTTT. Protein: CASSLRQGNTGELFF. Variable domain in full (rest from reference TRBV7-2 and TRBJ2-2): GAGVSQSPSNKVTEKGKDVELRCDPISGHTALYWYRQSLGQGLEFLIYFQGNSAPDKSGLPSDRFSAERTGGSVSTLTIQRTQQEDSAVYLCASSLRQGNTGELFFGEGSRLTVL.

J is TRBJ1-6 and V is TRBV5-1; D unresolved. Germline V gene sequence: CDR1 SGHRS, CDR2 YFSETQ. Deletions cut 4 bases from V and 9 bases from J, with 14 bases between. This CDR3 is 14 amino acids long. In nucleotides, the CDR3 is TGCGCCAGCAGCGAGCCGGGTTTGAGTTCACCCCTCCACTTT. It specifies CASSEPGLSSPLHF.

CDR3 sequence: CAWSAKGGQAEAFF. Here the CDR3 DNA reads TGTGCCTGGAGTGCAAAAGGGGGACAGGCTGAAGCTTTCTTT. The chain couples TRBV30 to TRBJ1-1, with 8 bases lining up with TRBD1. The trim removed 1 base at V and 6 bases at J, leaving 7 bases unmatched. The CDR3 runs to 14 residues. CDR1 and CDR2 from the germline V gene are GTSNPN and SVGIG (reference sequence).

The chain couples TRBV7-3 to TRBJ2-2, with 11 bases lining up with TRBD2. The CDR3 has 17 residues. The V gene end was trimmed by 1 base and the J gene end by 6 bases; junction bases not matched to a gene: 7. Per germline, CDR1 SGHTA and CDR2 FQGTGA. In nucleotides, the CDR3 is TGTGCCAGCAGCTTAAGCCCCGGGACTAGCGGATCCGGGGAGCTGTTTTTT. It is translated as CASSLSPGTSGSGELFF.

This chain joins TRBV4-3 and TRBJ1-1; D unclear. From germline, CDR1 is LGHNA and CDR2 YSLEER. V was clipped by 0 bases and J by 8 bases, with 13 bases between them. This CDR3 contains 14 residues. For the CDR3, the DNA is TGCGCCAGCAGCCAAGATAAGGATTACGGGGAAGCTTTCTTT. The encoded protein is CASSQDKDYGEAFF.

For the CDR3, the DNA is TGTGCCAGCAGAGAACAGGAGACATCAGGCTACACCTTC. Protein sequence: CASREQETSGYTF. The genes are TRBV28 and TRBJ1-2; tentatively, D is TRBD1 (5 bases). The germline V gene has CDR1 MDHEN and CDR2 SYDVKM. This CDR3 has 13 amino acids. Trimming pared 6 bases from V and 8 bases from J, leaving 16 bases between.

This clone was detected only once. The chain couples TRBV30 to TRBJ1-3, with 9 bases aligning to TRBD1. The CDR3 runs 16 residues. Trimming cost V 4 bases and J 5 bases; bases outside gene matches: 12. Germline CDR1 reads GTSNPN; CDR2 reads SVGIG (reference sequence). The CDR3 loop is CAWNAPSGQGRNTIYF. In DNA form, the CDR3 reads TGTGCCTGGAACGCACCATCGGGACAGGGAAGAAACACCATATATTTT.

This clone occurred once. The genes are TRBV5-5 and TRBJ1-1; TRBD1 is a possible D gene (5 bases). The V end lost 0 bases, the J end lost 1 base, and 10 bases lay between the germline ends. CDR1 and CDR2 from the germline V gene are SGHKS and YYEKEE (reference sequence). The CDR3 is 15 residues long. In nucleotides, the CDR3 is TGTGCCAGCAGCTTGGCCCCCGGGGGGAACACTGAAGCTTTCTTT. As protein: CASSLAPGGNTEAFF. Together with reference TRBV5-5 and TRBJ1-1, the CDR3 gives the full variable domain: DAGVTQSPTHLIKTRGQQVTLRCSPISGHKSVSWYQQVLGQGPQFIFQYYEKEERGRGNFPDRFSARQFPNYSSELNVNALLLGDSALYLCASSLAPGGNTEAFFGQGTRLTVV.

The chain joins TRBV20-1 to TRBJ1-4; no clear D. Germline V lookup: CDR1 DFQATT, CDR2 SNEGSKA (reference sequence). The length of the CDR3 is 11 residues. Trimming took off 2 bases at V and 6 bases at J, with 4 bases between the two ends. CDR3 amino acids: CSARRDEKLFF. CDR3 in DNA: TGCAGTGCTAGACGGGATGAAAAACTGTTTTTT.

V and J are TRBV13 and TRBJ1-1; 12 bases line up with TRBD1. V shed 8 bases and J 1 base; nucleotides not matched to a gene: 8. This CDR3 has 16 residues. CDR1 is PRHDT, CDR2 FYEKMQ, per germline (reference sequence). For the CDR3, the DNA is TGTGCCAGCGGGGACAGGGGGCGAAAAGCGAACACTGAAGCTTTCTTT. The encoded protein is CASGDRGRKANTEAFF. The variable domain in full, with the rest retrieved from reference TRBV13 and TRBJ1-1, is AAGVIQSPRHLIKEKRETATLKCYPIPRHDTVYWYQQGPGQDPQFLISFYEKMQSDKGSIPDRFSAQQFSDYHSELNMSSLELGDSALYFCASGDRGRKANTEAFFGQGTRLTVV.

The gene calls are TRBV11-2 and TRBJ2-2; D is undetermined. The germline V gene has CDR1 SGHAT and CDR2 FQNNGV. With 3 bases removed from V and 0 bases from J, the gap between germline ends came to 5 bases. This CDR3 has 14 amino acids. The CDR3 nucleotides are TGTGCCAGCAGCTTCGGTCCGAACACCGGGGAGCTGTTTTTT. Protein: CASSFGPNTGELFF.

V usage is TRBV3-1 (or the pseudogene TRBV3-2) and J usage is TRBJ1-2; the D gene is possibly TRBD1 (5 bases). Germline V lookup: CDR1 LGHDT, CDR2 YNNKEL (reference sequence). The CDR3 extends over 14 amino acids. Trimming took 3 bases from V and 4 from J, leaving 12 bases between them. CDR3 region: CASSHLPGAYGYTF. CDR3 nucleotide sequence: TGTGCCAGCAGCCACCTCCCTGGGGCCTATGGCTACACCTTC.

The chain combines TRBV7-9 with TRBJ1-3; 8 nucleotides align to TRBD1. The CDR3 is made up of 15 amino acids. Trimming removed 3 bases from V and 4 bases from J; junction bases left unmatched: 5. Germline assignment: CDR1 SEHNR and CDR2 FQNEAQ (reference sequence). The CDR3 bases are TGTGCCAGCAGCTTGGACAGGGCGTCGGGAAACACCATATATTTT. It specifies CASSLDRASGNTIYF.

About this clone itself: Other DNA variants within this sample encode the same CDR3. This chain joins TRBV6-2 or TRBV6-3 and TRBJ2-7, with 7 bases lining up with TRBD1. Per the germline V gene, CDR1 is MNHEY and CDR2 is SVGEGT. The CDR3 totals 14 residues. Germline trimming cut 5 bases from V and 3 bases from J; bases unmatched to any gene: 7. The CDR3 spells CASSRWTGDYEQYF. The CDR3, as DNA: TGTGCCAGCAGTCGATGGACAGGAGACTACGAGCAGTACTTC.

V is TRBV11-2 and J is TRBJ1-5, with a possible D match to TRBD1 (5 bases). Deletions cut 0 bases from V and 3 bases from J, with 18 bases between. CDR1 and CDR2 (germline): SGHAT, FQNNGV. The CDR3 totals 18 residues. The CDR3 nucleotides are TGTGCCAGCAGCTTAGAGAGGGACGTCGGAGGGTACAATCAGCCCCAGCATTTT. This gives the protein CASSLERDVGGYNQPQHF.

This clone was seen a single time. This CDR3 is CASSRGPSVNTEAFF. CDR3 coding DNA: TGCGCCAGCAGTAGGGGTCCTTCGGTGAACACTGAAGCTTTCTTT. The chain is built from TRBV4-1 and TRBJ1-1, with D possibly matching TRBD1 (5 bases). Trimming pared 6 bases from V and 0 bases from J, leaving 14 bases between. Germline assignment: CDR1 MGHRA and CDR2 YSYEKL. This CDR3 spans 15 amino acids.

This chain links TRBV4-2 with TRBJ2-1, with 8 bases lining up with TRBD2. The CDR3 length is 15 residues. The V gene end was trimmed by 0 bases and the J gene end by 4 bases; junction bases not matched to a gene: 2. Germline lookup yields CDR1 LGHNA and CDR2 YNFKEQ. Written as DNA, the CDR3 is TGTGCCAGCAGCCAAGAGGGACTAGAGTACAATGAGCAGTTCTTC. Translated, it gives CASSQEGLEYNEQFF.

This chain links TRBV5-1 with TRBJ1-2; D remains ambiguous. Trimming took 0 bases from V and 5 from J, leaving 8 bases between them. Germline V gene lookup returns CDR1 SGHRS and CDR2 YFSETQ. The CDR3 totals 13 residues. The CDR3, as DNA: TGCGCCAGCAGCTTGGTTGGTCAGTATGGCTACACCTTC. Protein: CASSLVGQYGYTF.

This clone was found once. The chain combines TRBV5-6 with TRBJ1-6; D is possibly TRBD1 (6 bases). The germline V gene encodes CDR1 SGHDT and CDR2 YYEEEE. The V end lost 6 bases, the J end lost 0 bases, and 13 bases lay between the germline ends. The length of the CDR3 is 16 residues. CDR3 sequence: CASTKDRNSYNSPLHF. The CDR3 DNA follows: TGTGCCAGCACTAAAGACAGGAACTCCTATAATTCACCCCTCCACTTT.

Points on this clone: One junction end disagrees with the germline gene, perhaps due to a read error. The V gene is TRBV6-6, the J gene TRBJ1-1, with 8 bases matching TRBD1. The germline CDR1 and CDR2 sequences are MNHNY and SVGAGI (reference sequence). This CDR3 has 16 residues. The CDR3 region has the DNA TGTGCCAGCCGTTACGGGACAGGACATTTGAGCACTGAAGCTTTCTTT. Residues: CASRYGTGHLSTEAFF.

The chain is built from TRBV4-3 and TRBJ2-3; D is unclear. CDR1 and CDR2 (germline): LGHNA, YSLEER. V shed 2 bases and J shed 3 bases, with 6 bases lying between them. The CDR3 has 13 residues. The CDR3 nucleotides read TGCGCCAGCAGCCAATCCGGGACAGATACGCAGTATTTT. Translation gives CASSQSGTDTQYF.

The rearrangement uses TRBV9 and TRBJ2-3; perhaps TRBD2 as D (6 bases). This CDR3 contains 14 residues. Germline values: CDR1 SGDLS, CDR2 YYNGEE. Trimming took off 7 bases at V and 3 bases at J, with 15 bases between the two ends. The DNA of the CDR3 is TGTGCCAGCGCATCCGGGACTCAAACAGATACGCAGTATTTT. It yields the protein CASASGTQTDTQYF.

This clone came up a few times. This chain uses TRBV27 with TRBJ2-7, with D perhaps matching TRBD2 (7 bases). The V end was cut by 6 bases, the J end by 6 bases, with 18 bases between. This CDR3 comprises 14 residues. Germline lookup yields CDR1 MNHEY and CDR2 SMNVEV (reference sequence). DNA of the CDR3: TGTGCCAGCAGCAGGAATCCGGGGGGCGTCGAGCAGTACTTC. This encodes CASSRNPGGVEQYF.